This note documents a single T cell receptor beta chain sequence. These data come from a study of blood T cell repertoires in COVID-19. Study-wide context: COVID-19 samples from acute and convalescent phases originated in the United States, Italy and Spain. In each case, the material was cDNA or gDNA derived from T cells, B-cell-depleted T cells, or PBMCs.

Original data processing: Using reference gene primer amplification, nucleated cell counts were estimated. Assay: immunoSEQ multiplex PCR; the TCRdb copy retains only in-frame clones and omits some. That table furnishes V, J and clone size, whereas the DNA furnished D and trimming. This sample has some 120,000 clones, with 55% to 75% found just once. The TCR sequence derives from a woman in her sixties or seventies with acute or convalescent COVID-19. The sample comprised peripheral blood.

Here the CDR3 reads CAISDPGLAPYEQYF. CDR3 sequence (DNA): TGTGCCATCAGTGATCCGGGACTAGCCCCCTACGAGCAGTACTTC. The rearrangement uses TRBV10-3 and TRBJ2-7, with 9 bases fitting TRBD2. After removal of 3 bases from V and 2 bases from J, the junction contained 5 bases not matched to a gene. Per the germline V gene, CDR1 is ENHRY and CDR2 is SYGVKD. The length of the CDR3 is 15 residues.